The entry that follows covers one T cell receptor (beta chain) sequence. Antigen: not known. Only in-frame clones appear in the TCRdb table, and some are missing; sequencing was by immunoSEQ multiplex PCR. The sample has more than 140,000 clones; under 95% are singletons. The data were taken from a study of T cell responses to AZD1222 COVID-19 vaccine. Findings of the study overall: Of the AZD1222 recipients, only five to seven were seropositive at baseline.

Germline lookup yields CDR1 LNHDA and CDR2 SQIVND (reference sequence). The CDR3 has 15 amino acids. Trimming at V came to 5 bases and at J to 4 bases, leaving 10 bases not matched to a gene. The gene calls are TRBV19 and TRBJ2-7; 8 positions match TRBD1. The TCR was taken from an adult in good health. The specimen was peripheral blood, collected on day 0 of AZD1222 vaccination. The CDR3 is CASSGSGTGMYEQYF. The CDR3 DNA reads as TGTGCCAGTAGTGGTTCCGGGACAGGAATGTACGAGCAGTACTTC.